The clone carrying this T cell receptor (beta chain) has only a few counts. Here immunoSEQ multiplex PCR was the method, and the copy in TCRdb shows in-frame clones only, minus some. The table has more than 50,000 clones, about 83% seen once. Per germline, CDR1 SGHTA and CDR2 FQGTGA. V was pared by 6 bases and J by 6 bases, with 5 bases of the junction left unmatched. The CDR3 totals 14 residues. This sample is drawn from a study of technical replicates of blood from a handful of donors. The source material was PBMCs. J is TRBJ1-6 and V is TRBV7-3; 7 positions agree with TRBD1. This TCR came from a human donor in good health. Some clones in this sample may be carry-over from other donors' samples. The CDR3 region is CASRDGQANSPLHF. CDR3 bases: TGTGCCAGCAGAGACGGACAGGCTAATTCACCCCTCCACTTT.